This TCR beta chain stems from a study of OX40 agonist ivuxolimab in advanced cancers. Study-wide results and limits: At doses 0.1 to 3.0 mg/kg, CD4+ and CD8+ clones expanded.

Comments on this clone: Antigen: not known.

TCRdb's table, derived via immunoSEQ multiplex PCR, lists solely in-frame clones and lacks some. Here the sample spans some 100,000 clones, around 90% being singletons. This CDR3 has 15 residues. The germline V gene has CDR1 SEHNR and CDR2 FQNEAQ (reference sequence). The V end lost 3 bases, the J end lost 8 bases, and 19 bases lay between the germline ends. J is TRBJ1-2 and V is TRBV7-9; possible D gene TRBD1, 6 bases. The sequencing here drew on CD4+ or CD8+ T cells sorted from blood, taken in a trial of the OX40 agonist ivuxolimab. This clonotype originated in an adult with an advanced solid tumor such as melanoma, head and neck, liver or kidney cancer. This chain's CDR3 is CASSFKGDQGSGYTF. The DNA for the CDR3 is TGTGCCAGCAGCTTTAAAGGGGACCAGGGGAGCGGCTACACCTTC.